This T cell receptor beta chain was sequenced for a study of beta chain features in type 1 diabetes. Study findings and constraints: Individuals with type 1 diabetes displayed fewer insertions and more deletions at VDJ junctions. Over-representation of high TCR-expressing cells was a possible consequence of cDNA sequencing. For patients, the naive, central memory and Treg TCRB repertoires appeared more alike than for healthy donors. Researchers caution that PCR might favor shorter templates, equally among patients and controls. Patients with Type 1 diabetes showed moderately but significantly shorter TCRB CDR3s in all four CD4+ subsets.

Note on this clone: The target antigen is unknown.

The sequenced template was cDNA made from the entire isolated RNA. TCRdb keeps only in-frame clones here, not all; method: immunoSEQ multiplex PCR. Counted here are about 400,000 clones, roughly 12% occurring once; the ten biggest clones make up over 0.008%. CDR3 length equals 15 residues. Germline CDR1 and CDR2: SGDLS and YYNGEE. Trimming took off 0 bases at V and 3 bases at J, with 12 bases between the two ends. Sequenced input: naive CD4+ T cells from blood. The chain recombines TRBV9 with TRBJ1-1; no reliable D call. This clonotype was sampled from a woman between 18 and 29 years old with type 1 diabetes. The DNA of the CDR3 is TGTGCCAGCAGCGTAGCTACGGGTTGGGACACTGAAGCTTTCTTT. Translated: CASSVATGWDTEAFF. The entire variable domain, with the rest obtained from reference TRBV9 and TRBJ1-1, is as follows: DSGVTQTPKHLITATGQRVTLRCSPRSGDLSVYWYQQSLDQGLQFLIQYYNGEERAKGNILERFSAQQFPDLHSELNLSSLELGDSALYFCASSVATGWDTEAFFGQGTRLTVV.